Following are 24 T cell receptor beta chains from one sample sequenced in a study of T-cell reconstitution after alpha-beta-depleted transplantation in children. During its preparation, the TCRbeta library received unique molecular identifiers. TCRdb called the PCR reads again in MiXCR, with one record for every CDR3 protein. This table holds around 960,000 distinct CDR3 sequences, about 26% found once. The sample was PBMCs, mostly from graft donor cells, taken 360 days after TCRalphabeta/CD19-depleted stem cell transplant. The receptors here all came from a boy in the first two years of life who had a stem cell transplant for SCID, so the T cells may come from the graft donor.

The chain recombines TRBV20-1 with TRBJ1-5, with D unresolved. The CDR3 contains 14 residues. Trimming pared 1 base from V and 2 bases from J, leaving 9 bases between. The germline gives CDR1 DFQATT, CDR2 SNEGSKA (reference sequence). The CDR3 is CSARGSQGNQPQHF. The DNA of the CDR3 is TGCAGTGCTAGAGGCTCCCAGGGCAATCAGCCCCAGCATTTT.

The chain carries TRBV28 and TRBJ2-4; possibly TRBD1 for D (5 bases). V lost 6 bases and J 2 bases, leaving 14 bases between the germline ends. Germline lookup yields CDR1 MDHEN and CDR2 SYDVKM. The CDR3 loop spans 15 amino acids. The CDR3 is CASSARQFTKNIQYF. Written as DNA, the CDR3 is TGTGCCAGCAGCGCCCGACAGTTCACCAAAAACATTCAGTACTTC.

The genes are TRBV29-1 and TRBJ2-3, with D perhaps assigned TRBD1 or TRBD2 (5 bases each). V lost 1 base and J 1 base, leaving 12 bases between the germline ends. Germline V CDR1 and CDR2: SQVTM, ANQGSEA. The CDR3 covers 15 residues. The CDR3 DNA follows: TGCAGCGTTGAAGCCGGGGCAGGTGGCACAGATACGCAGTATTTT. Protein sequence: CSVEAGAGGTDTQYF.

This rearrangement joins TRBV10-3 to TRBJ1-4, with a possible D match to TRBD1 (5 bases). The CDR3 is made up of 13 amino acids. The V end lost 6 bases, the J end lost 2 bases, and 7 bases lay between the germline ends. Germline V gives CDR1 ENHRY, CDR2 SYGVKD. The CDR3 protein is CAIRGGTNEKLFF. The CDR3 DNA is TGTGCCATCAGGGGGGGGACTAATGAAAAACTGTTTTTT.

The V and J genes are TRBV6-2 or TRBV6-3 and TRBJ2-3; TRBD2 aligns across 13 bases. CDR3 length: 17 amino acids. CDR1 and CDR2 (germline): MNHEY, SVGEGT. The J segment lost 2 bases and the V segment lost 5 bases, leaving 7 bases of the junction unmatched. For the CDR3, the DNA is TGTGCCAGCAGTCAGAGGACTAGCGGGGGTTTCACAGATACGCAGTATTTT. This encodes CASSQRTSGGFTDTQYF.

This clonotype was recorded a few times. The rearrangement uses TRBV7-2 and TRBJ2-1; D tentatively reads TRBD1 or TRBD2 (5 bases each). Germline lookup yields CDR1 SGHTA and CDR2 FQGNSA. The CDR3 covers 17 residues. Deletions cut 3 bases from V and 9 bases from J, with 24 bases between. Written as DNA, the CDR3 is TGTGCCAGCAGCTTCGACCCGGGACGGGGTTTGGGGGTTGAGCAGTTCTTC. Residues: CASSFDPGRGLGVEQFF.

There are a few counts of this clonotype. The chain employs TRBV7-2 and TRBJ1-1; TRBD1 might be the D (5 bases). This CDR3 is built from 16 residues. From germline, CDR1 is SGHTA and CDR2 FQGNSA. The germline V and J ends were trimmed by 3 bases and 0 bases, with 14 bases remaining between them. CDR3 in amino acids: CASSFNKGPMNTEAFF. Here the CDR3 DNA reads TGTGCCAGCAGCTTCAATAAGGGGCCCATGAACACTGAAGCTTTCTTT.

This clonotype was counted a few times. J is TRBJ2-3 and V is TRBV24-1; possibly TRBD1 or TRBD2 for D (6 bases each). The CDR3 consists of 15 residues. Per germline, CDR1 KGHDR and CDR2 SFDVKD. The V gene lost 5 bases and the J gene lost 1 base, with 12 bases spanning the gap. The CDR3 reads CATSAEGQGTDTQYF. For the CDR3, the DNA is TGTGCCACCAGTGCGGAGGGACAAGGCACAGATACGCAGTATTTT.

The CDR3 DNA is TGTGCCAGCAGTTACTCGCCCAGGATCCATAATTCACCCCTCCACTTT. Translation: CASSYSPRIHNSPLHF. The genes are TRBV6-5 and TRBJ1-6; D ambiguous. CDR1 is MNHEY, CDR2 SVGAGI, per germline. CDR3 size: 16 residues. Trimming took off 0 bases at V and 5 bases at J, with 11 bases between the two ends.

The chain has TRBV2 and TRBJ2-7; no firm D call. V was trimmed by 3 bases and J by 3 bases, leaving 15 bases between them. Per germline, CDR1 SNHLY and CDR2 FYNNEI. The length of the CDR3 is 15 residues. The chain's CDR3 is CASSDDSAGSYEQYF. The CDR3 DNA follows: TGTGCCAGCAGTGATGATTCTGCAGGCAGCTACGAGCAGTACTTC.

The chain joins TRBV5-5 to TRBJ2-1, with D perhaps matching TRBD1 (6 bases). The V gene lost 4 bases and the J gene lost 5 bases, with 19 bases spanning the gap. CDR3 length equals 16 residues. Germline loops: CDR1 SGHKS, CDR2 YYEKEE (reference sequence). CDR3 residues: CASSLGAVTQHNEQFF. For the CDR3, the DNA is TGTGCCAGCAGCCTGGGGGCGGTGACTCAACACAATGAGCAGTTCTTC.

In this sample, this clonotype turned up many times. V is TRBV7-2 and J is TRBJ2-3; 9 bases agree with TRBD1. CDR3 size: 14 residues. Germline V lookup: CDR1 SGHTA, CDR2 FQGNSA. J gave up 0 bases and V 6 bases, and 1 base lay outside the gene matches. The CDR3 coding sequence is TGTGCCAGCAGTGGGACAGGGAGCACAGATACGCAGTATTTT. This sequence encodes CASSGTGSTDTQYF.

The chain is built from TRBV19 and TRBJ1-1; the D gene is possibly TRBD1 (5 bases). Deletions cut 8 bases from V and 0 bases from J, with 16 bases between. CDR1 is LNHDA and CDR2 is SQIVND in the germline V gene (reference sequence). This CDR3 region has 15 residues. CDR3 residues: CASFEGFPVNTEAFF. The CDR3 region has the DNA TGTGCCAGTTTCGAGGGGTTTCCGGTGAACACTGAAGCTTTCTTT.

The CDR3 DNA follows: TGTGCCAGCACCACTACAGGGAGTCTTAACTATGGCTACACCTTC. This encodes CASTTTGSLNYGYTF. V is TRBV12-3 or TRBV12-4 and J is TRBJ1-2; possibly TRBD1 for D (6 bases). Trimming left V 7 bases short and J 1 base short, with 16 bases between. This CDR3 is 15 amino acids long.

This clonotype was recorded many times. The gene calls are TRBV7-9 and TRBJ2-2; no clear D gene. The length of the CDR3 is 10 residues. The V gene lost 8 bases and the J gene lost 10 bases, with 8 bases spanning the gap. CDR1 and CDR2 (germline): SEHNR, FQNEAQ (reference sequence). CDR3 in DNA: TGTGCCAGCTCTTCCCCGGAGCTGTTTTTT. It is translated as CASSSPELFF.

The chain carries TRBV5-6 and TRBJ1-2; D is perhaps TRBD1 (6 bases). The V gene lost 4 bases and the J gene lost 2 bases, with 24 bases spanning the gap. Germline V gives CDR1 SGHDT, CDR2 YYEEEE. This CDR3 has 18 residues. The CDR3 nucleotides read TGTGCCAGCAGCCCCGCGACCGGGACAACTCTCAGCAACTATGGCTACACCTTC. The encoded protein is CASSPATGTTLSNYGYTF. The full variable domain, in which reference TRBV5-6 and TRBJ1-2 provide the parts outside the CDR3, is DAGVTQSPTHLIKTRGQQVTLRCSPKSGHDTVSWYQQALGQGPQFIFQYYEEEERQRGNFPDRFSGHQFPNYSSELNVNALLLGDSALYLCASSPATGTTLSNYGYTFGSGTRLTVV.

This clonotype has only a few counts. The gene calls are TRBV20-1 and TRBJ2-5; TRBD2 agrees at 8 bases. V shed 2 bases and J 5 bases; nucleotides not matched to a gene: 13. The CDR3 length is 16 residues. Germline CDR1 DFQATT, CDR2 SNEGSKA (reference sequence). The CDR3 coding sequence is TGCAGTGCTAGACACCCCGGGGGGGCCTTCAGGGAGACCCAGTACTTC. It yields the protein CSARHPGGAFRETQYF.

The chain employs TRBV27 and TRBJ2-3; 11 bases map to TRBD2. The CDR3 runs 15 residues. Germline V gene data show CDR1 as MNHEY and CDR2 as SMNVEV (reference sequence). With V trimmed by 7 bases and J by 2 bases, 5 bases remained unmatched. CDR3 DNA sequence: TGTGCCAGCAAACTAGCGGGGGCCCCCACAGATACGCAGTATTTT. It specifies CASKLAGAPTDTQYF.

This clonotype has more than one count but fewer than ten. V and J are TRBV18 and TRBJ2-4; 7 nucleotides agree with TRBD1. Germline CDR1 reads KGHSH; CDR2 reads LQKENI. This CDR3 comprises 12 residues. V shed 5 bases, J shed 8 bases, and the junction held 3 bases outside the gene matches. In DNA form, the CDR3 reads TGTGCCAGCTCATCCACAGGGGACATTCAGTACTTC. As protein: CASSSTGDIQYF.

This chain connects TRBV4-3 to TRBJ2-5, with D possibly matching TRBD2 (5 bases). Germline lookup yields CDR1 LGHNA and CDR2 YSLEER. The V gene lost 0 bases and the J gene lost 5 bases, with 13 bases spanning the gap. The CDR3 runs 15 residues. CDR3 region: CASSQDLLARETQYF. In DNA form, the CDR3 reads TGCGCCAGCAGCCAAGATCTTCTAGCCCGGGAGACCCAGTACTTC.

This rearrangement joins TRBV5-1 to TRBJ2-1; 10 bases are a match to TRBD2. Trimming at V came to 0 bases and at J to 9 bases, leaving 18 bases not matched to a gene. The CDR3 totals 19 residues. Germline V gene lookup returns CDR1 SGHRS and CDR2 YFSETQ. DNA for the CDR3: TGCGCCAGCAGCTTGGTTCCGCTAGCGGGGGCCGCAACATGGGGTGAGCAGTTCTTC. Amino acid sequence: CASSLVPLAGAATWGEQFF.

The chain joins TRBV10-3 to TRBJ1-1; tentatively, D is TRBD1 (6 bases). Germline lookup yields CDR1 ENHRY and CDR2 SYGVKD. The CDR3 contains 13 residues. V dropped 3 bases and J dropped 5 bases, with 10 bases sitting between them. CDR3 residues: CAISDQGLTEAFF. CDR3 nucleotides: TGTGCCATCAGTGACCAGGGGTTGACTGAAGCTTTCTTT.

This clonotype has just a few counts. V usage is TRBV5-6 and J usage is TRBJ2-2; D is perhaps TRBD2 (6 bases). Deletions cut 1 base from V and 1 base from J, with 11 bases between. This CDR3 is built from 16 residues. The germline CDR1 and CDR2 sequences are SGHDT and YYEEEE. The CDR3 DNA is TGTGCCAGCAGCTTGAGACTAGGTTGGAACACCGGGGAGCTGTTTTTT. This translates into CASSLRLGWNTGELFF. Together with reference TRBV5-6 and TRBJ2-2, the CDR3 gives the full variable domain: DAGVTQSPTHLIKTRGQQVTLRCSPKSGHDTVSWYQQALGQGPQFIFQYYEEEERQRGNFPDRFSGHQFPNYSSELNVNALLLGDSALYLCASSLRLGWNTGELFFGEGSRLTVL.

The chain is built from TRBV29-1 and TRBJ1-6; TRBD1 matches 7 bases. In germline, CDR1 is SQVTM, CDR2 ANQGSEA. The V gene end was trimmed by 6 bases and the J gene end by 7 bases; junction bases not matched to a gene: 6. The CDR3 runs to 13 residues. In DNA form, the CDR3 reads TGCAGCGTAAGGAGGGGGCGAAATTCACCCCTCCACTTT. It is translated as CSVRRGRNSPLHF.